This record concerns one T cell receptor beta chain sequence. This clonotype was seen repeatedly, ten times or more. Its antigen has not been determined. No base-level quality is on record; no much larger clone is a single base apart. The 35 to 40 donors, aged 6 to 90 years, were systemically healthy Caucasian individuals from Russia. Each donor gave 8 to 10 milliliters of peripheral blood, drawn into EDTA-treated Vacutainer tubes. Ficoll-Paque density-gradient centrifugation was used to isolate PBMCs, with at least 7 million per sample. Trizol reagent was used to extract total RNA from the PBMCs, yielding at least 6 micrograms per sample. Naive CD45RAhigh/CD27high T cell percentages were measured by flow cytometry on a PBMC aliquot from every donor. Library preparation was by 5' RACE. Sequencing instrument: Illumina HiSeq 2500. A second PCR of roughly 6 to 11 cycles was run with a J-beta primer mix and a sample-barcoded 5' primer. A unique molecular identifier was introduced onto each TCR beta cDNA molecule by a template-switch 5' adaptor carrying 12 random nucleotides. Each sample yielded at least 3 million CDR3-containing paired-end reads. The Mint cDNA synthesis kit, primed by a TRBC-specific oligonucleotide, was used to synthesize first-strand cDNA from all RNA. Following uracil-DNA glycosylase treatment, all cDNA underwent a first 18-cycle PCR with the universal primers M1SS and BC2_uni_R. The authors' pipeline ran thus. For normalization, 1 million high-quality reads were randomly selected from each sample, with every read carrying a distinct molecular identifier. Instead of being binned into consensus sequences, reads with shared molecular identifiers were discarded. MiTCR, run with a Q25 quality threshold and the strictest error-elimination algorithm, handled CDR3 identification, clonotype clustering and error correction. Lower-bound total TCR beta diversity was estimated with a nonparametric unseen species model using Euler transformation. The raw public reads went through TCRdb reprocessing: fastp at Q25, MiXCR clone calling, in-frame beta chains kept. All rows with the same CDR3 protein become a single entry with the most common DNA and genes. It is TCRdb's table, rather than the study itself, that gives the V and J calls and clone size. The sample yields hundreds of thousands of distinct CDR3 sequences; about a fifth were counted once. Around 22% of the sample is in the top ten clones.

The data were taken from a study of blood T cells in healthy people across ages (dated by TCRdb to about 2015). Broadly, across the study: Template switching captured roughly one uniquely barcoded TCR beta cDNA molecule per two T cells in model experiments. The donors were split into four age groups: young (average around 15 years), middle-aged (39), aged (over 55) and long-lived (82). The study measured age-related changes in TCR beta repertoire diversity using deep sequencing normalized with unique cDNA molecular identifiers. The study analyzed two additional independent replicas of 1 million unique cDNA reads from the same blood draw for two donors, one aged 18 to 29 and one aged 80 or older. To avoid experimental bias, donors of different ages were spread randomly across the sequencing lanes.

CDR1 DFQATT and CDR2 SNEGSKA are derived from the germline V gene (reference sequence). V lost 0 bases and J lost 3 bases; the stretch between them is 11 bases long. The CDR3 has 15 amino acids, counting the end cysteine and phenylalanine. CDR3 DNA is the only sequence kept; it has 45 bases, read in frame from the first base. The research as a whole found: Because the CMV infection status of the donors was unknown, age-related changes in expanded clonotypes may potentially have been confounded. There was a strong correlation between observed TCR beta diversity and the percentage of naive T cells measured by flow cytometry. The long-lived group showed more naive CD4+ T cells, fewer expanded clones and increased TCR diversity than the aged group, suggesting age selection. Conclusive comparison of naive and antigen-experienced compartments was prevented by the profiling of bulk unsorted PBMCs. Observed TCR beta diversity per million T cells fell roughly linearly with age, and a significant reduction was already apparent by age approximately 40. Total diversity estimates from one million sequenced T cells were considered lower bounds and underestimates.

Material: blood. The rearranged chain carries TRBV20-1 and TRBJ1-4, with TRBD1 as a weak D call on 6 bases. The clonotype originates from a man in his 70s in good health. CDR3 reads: CSARDDGQSNEKLFF. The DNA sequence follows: TGCAGTGCTAGAGATGATGGACAGTCTAATGAAAAACTGTTTTTT.